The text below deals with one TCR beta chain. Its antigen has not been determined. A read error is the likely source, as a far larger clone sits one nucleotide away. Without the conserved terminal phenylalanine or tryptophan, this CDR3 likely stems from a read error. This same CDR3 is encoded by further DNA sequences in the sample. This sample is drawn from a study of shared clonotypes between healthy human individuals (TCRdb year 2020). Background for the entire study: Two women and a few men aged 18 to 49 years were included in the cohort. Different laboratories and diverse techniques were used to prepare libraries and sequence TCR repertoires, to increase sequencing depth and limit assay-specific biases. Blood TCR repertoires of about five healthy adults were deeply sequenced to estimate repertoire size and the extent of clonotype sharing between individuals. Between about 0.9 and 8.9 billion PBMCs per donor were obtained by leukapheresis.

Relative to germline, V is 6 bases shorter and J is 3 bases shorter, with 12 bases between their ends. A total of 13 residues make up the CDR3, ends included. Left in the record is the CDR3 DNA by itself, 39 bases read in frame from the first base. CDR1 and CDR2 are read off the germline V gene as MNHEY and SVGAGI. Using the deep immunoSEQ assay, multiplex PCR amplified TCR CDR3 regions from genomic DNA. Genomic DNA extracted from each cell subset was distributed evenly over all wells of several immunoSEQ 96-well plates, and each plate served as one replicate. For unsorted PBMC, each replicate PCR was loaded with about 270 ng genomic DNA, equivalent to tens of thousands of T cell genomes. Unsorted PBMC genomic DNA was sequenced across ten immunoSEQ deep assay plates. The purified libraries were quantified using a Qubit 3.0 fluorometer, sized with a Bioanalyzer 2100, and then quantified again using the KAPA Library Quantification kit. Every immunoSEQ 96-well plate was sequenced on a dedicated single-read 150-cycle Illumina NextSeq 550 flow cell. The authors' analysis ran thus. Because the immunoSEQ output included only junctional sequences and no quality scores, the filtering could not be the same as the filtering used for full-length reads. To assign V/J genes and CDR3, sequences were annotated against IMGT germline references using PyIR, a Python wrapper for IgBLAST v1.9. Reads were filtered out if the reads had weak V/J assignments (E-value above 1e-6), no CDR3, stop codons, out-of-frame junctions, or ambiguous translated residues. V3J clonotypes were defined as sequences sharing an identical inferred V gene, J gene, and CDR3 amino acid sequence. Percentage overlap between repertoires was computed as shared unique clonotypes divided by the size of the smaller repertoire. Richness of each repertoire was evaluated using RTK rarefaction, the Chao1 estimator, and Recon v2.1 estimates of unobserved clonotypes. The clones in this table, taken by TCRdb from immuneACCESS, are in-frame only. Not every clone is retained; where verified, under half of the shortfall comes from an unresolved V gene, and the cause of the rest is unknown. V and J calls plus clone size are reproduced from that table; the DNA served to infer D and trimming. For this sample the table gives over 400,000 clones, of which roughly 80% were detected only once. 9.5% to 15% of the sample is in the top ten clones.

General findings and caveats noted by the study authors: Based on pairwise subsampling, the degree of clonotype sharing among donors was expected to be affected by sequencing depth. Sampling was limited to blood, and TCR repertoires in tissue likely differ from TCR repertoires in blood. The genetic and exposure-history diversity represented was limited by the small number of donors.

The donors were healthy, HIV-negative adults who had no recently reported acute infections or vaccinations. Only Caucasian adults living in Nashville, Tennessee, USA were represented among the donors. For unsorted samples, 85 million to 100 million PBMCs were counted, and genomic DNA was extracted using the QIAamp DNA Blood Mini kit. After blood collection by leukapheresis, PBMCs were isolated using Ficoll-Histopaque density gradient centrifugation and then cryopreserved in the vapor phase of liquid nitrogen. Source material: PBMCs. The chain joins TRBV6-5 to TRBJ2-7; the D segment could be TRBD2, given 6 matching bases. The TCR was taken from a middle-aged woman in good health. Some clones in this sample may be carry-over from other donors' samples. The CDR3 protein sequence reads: CASSLVGGYEQYL. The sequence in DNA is TGTGCCAGCAGCCTTGTGGGGGGCTACGAGCAGTACCTC.